This record concerns one TCR beta chain sequence. Its cognate antigen is unknown. Sample time point: peripheral blood 6 weeks after treatment start. The CDR3 runs to 16 residues. Germline V gene data show CDR1 as SGDLS and CDR2 as YYNGEE. Trimming pared 0 bases from V and 2 bases from J, leaving 12 bases between. The data derive from a study of PD-L1 blockade in urothelial cancer. Findings and caveats of the study: When pretreatment blood TCR clonality was below the median, it predicted better survival.

The data were produced by immunoSEQ multiplex PCR, yet TCRdb's version contains in-frame clones alone and is incomplete. The repertoire holds over 100,000 clones, with roughly 90% as singletons. The sequences come from PBMCs, collected around atezolizumab (anti-PD-L1) treatment. The source is a man in his fifties or sixties with urothelial cancer. The V call is TRBV9, the J call TRBJ2-1; TRBD1 is a possible D gene (6 bases). CDR3 in amino acids: CASSVGPEGAYNEQFF. The CDR3 bases are TGTGCCAGCAGCGTAGGGCCCGAGGGGGCCTACAATGAGCAGTTCTTC.